These T cell receptor beta chains were read from a single sample in a study of control samples from healthy donors and cancer patients. Produced via immunoSEQ multiplex PCR; TCRdb's table is partial and in-frame only. The repertoire consists of 95,000 to 110,000 clones, with around 89% occurring once and the leading ten covering 19%. The specimen sequenced was PBMCs. The receptors derive from a man aged 55-75 years with lung cancer. CDR3s include the opening cysteine and the closing phenylalanine or tryptophan. D genes are given only for firm matches. Size is stated for part of the rows, as once, few or many counts, or as a class when the clone is expanded.

D: NA
size: NA
J: TRBJ1-5
V: TRBV18
DNA: TGTGCCAGCTCAGGCGGGTATAGCAATCAGCCCCAGCATTTT
CDR3: CASSGGYSNQPQHF

D: TRBD1
size: NA
J: TRBJ2-5
V: TRBV10-1
DNA: TGCGCCAGCGGGACAGGGAGTCAAGAGACCCAGTACTTC
CDR3: CASGTGSQETQYF

D: NA
size: NA
J: TRBJ1-2
V: TRBV12-5
DNA: TGTGCTAGTGGTTTGGTATGGGATGGGGGGTATGGCTACACCTTC
CDR3: CASGLVWDGGYGYTF

D: NA
size: NA
J: TRBJ2-2
V: TRBV7-3
DNA: TGTGCCAGCAGCTTACAGGGAACGACCGGGGAGCTGTTTTTT
CDR3: CASSLQGTTGELFF

D: NA
size: NA
J: TRBJ1-1
V: TRBV2
DNA: TGTGCCAGCAGTGAGATGGTTGGGGGTGAAGCTTTCTTT
CDR3: CASSEMVGGEAFF

D: NA
size: NA
J: TRBJ2-7
V: TRBV3-1/TRBV3-2
DNA: TGTGCCAGCAGCCGTACGAAGACGGGGAGCCTCTACGAGCAGTACTTC
CDR3: CASSRTKTGSLYEQYF

D: TRBD1
size: NA
J: TRBJ1-1
V: TRBV6-5
DNA: TGTGCCAGCAGTACCCAGGGGGGGGGCACTGAAGCTTTCTTT
CDR3: CASSTQGGGTEAFF

D: NA
size: NA
J: TRBJ1-3
V: TRBV3-1/TRBV3-2
DNA: TGTGCCAGCAGCCAAGATCTCGCCCCTTATGGAGGAAACACCATATATTTT
CDR3: CASSQDLAPYGGNTIYF

D: NA
size: NA
J: TRBJ1-2
V: TRBV10-1
DNA: TGCGCCAGCAGTGTGGGGACCTATGGCTACACCTTC
CDR3: CASSVGTYGYTF

D: NA
size: NA
J: TRBJ2-2
V: TRBV4-1
DNA: TGCGCCAGCAGCCAAGAAGGCAGGGTAATGCCTACCGGGGAGCTGTTTTTT
CDR3: CASSQEGRVMPTGELFF

D: NA
size: NA
J: TRBJ1-1
V: TRBV6-1
DNA: TGTGCCAGCAGTGAAGGAGATGTTTGGGTCACTGAAGCTTTCTTT
CDR3: CASSEGDVWVTEAFF

D: NA
size: NA
J: TRBJ1-2
V: TRBV6-5
DNA: TGTGCCAGCAGTTCCTACACGGATTATGGCTACACCTTC
CDR3: CASSSYTDYGYTF

D: NA
size: NA
J: TRBJ1-2
V: TRBV6-6
DNA: TGTGCCAGCAGTTACTTAGCACAGGATCCAAACTATGGCTACACCTTC
CDR3: CASSYLAQDPNYGYTF

D: NA
size: NA
J: TRBJ1-4
V: TRBV11-1
DNA: TGTGCCAGCAGCTCGGGACCGAGTAATGAAAAACTGTTTTTT
CDR3: CASSSGPSNEKLFF

D: NA
size: NA
J: TRBJ1-2
V: TRBV5-1
DNA: TGCGCCAGCAGCCCAGGGGTAGTTGACTATGGCTACACCTTC
CDR3: CASSPGVVDYGYTF

D: NA
size: NA
J: TRBJ2-6
V: TRBV7-2
DNA: TGTGCCAGCAGCTTCGGGGTCTCTGGGGCCAACGTCCTGACTTTC
CDR3: CASSFGVSGANVLTF

D: TRBD1
size: NA
J: TRBJ1-4
V: TRBV7-2
DNA: TGTGCCAGCAGCTCCACAGGGGTGGGGGAAAAACTGTTTTTT
CDR3: CASSSTGVGEKLFF

D: NA
size: NA
J: TRBJ2-2
V: TRBV6-6
DNA: TGTGCCAGCAGTGGGCCTAACACCGGGGAGCTGTTTTTT
CDR3: CASSGPNTGELFF

D: NA
size: NA
J: TRBJ1-2
V: TRBV3-1/TRBV3-2
DNA: TGTGCCAGCAGAAAGACAGCCTCTTCGTATGGCTACACCTTC
CDR3: CASRKTASSYGYTF

D: TRBD2
size: NA
J: TRBJ2-1
V: TRBV7-9
DNA: TGTGCCAGCAGCCAGAGCGGGGGGGCAGCAAATGAGCAGTTCTTC
CDR3: CASSQSGGAANEQFF

D: NA
size: NA
J: TRBJ2-6
V: TRBV18
DNA: TGTGCCAGCTCACCACGCGGGGACTCTGGGGCCAACGTCCTGACTTTC
CDR3: CASSPRGDSGANVLTF

D: NA
size: NA
J: TRBJ2-2
V: TRBV5-6
DNA: TGTGCCAGCAGCTTGGCCGCGACCACCCGGGGGACCGGGGAGCTGTTTTTT
CDR3: CASSLAATTRGTGELFF

D: NA
size: NA
J: TRBJ2-7
V: TRBV20-1
DNA: TGCAGTGCTAGGGGCCCTTACGAGCAGTACTTC
CDR3: CSARGPYEQYF

D: NA
size: NA
J: TRBJ1-2
V: TRBV21-1
DNA: TGTGCCAGCAGCAAAACGGCAGGGGTAAAAACTAACTATGGCTACACCTTC
CDR3: CASSKTAGVKTNYGYTF

D: NA
size: NA
J: TRBJ2-3
V: TRBV6-4
DNA: TGTGCCAGCAGTGCTGGACTAAGCACAGATACGCAGTATTTT
CDR3: CASSAGLSTDTQYF

D: NA
size: NA
J: TRBJ2-2
V: TRBV6-6
DNA: TGTGCCAGCAGTTACGGGGTACGCACCGGGGAGCTGTTTTTT
CDR3: CASSYGVRTGELFF

D: TRBD2
size: NA
J: TRBJ2-2
V: TRBV4-2
DNA: TGTGCCAGCAGCCATAGGACTAGCGGGGCCTTTGGGGAGCTGTTTTTT
CDR3: CASSHRTSGAFGELFF

D: NA
size: NA
J: TRBJ1-1
V: TRBV4-1
DNA: TGCGCCAGCAGCCAAGATCCCCAGGGAACGAACACTGAAGCTTTCTTT
CDR3: CASSQDPQGTNTEAFF

D: NA
size: NA
J: TRBJ2-7
V: TRBV21-1
DNA: TGTGCCAGCAGCATCGAGGATACCTACGAGCAGTACTTC
CDR3: CASSIEDTYEQYF

D: TRBD2
size: once
J: TRBJ2-5
V: TRBV25-1
DNA: TGTGCCAGCAGGAAAAGTACTAGCGGAGAGACCCAGTACTTC
CDR3: CASRKSTSGETQYF

D: NA
size: NA
J: TRBJ1-2
V: TRBV10-3
DNA: TGTGCCATCAGTCAGGGCCTAGTCCCCTATGGCTACACCTTC
CDR3: CAISQGLVPYGYTF

D: TRBD1
size: once
J: TRBJ1-3
V: TRBV6-6
DNA: TGTGCCAGCAGCGGACAGGGGACTGGAAACACCATATATTTT
CDR3: CASSGQGTGNTIYF

D: TRBD1
size: NA
J: TRBJ2-2
V: TRBV7-3
DNA: TGTGCCAGCAGCTTGAAACAGGGGACGGCGGCGGGGCTGTTTTTT
CDR3: CASSLKQGTAAGLFF